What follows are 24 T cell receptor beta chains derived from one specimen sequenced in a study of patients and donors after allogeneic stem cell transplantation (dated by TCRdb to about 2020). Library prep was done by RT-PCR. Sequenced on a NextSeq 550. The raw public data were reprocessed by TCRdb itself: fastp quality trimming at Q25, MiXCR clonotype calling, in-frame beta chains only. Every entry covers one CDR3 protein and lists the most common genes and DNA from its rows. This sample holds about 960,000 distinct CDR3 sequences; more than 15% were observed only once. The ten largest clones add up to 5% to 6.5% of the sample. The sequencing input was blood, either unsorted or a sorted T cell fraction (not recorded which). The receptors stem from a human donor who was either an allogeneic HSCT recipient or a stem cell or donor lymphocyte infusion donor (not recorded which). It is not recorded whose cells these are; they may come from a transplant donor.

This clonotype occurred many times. CDR3 coding DNA: TGTGCCAGCAGCTTAGCGATCCGTGGGGGCACCTACGAGCAGTACTTC. It specifies CASSLAIRGGTYEQYF. The gene calls are TRBV13 and TRBJ2-7; maybe TRBD1 (6 bases). V lost 1 base to trimming and J lost 2 bases, with 15 bases between them. This CDR3 spans 16 amino acids. From germline, CDR1 is PRHDT and CDR2 FYEKMQ (reference sequence).

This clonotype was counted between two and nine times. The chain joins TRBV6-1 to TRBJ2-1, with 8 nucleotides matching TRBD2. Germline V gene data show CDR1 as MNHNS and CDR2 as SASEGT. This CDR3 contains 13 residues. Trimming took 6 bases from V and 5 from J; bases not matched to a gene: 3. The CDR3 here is CASSGGANNEQFF. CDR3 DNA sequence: TGTGCCAGCAGCGGGGGGGCTAACAATGAGCAGTTCTTC.

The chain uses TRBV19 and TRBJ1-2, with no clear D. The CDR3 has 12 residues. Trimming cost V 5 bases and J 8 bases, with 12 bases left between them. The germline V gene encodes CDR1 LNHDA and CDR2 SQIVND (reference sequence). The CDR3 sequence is CASSFRSGGYTF. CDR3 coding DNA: TGTGCCAGTAGTTTCCGGTCGGGGGGCTACACCTTC.

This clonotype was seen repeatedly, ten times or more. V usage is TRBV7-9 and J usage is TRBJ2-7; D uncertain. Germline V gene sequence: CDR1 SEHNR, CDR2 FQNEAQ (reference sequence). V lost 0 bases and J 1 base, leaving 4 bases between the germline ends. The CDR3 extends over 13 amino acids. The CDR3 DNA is TGTGCCAGCAGCTTAGCGGCGTCCTACGAGCAGTACTTC. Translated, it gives CASSLAASYEQYF.

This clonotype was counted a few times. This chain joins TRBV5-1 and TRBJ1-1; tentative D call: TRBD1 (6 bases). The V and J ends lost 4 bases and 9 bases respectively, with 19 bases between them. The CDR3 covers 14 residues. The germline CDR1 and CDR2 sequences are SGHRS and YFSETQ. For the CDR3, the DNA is TGCGCCAGCAGCCCGGAGCTACAGGGTCCTAAAGCTTTCTTT. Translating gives CASSPELQGPKAFF. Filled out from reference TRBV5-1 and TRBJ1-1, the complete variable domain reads KAGVTQTPRYLIKTRGQQVTLSCSPISGHRSVSWYQQTPGQGLQFLFEYFSETQRNKGNFPGRFSGRQFSNSRSEMNVSTLELGDSALYLCASSPELQGPKAFFGQGTRLTVV.

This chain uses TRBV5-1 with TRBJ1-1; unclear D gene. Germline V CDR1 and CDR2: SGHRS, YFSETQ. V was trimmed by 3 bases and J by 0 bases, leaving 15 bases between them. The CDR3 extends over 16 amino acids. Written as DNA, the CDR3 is TGCGCCAGCAGCTCCGCAGGACCCCCACTGAACACTGAAGCTTTCTTT. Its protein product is CASSSAGPPLNTEAFF.

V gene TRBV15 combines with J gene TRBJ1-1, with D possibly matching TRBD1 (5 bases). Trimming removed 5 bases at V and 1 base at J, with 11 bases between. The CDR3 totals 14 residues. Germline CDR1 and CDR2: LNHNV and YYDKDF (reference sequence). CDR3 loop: CATSLGRGNTEAFF. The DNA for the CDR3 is TGTGCCACCAGCCTGGGACGGGGGAACACTGAAGCTTTCTTT.

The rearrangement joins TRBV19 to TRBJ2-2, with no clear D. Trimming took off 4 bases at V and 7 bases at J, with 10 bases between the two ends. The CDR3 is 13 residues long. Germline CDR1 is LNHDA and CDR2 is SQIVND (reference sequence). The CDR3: CASSNKRVGELFF. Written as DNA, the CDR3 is TGTGCCAGTAGTAATAAGCGTGTCGGGGAGCTGTTTTTT. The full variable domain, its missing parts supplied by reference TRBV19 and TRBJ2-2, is DGGITQSPKYLFRKEGQNVTLSCEQNLNHDAMYWYRQDPGQGLRLIYYSQIVNDFQKGDIAEGYSVSREKKESFPLTVTSAQKNPTAFYLCASSNKRVGELFFGEGSRLTVL.

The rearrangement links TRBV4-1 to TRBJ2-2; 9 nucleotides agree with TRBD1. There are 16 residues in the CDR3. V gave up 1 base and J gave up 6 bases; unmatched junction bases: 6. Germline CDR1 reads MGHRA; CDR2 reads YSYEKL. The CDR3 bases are TGCGCCAGCAGCCAAGTCGGGACAGGGTCGGCCGGGGAGCTGTTTTTT. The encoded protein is CASSQVGTGSAGELFF.

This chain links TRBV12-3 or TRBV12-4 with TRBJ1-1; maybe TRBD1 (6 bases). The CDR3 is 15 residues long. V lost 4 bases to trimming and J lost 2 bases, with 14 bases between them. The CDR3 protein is CASSSRGEDNTEAFF. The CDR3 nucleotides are TGTGCCAGCAGTTCCAGGGGCGAGGATAACACTGAAGCTTTCTTT.

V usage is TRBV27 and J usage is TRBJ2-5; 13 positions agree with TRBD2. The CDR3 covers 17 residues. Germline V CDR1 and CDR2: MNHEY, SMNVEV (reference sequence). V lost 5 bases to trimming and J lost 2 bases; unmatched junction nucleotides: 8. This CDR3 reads CASSGRTSGGPQETQYF. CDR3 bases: TGTGCCAGCAGTGGGCGGACTAGCGGGGGCCCTCAAGAGACCCAGTACTTC.

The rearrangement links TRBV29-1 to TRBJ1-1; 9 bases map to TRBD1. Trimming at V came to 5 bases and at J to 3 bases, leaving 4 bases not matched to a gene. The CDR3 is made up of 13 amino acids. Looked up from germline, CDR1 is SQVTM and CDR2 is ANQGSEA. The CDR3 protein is CSVSGTGYTEAFF. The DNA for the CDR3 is TGCAGCGTTTCCGGGACAGGGTACACTGAAGCTTTCTTT.

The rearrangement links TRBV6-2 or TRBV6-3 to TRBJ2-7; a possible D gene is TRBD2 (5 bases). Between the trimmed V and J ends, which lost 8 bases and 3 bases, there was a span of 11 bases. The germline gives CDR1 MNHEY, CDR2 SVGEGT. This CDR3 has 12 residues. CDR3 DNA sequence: TGTGCCAGCGGGGAGACCCACTACGAGCAGTACTTC. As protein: CASGETHYEQYF.

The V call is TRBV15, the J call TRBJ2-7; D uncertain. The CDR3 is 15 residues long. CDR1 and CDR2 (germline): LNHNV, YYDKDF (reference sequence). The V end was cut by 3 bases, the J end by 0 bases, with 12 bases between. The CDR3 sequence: CATSSPRTVSYEQYF. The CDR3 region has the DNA TGTGCCACCAGCAGCCCAAGGACCGTCTCCTACGAGCAGTACTTC.

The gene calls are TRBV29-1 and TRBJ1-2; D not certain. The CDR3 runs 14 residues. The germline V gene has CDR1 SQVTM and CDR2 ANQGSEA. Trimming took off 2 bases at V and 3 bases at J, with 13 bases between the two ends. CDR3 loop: CSVERPGAYYGYTF. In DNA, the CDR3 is TGCAGCGTTGAAAGGCCAGGAGCATACTATGGCTACACCTTC.

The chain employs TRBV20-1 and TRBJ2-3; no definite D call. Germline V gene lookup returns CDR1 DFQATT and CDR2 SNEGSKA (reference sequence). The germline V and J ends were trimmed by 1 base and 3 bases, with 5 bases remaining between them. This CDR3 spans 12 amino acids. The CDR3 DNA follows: TGCAGTGCTAGAGCGCAGACAGATACGCAGTATTTT. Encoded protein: CSARAQTDTQYF.

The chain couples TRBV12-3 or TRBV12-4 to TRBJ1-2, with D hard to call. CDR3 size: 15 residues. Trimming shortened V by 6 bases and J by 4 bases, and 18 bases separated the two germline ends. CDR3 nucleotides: TGTGCCAGCAGGATAAGCCGGGGTCGATCCTATGGCTACACCTTC. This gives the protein CASRISRGRSYGYTF.

As DNA, the CDR3 is TGCGCCAGCAGCTTGTATTGGGAACCGGGGACTGAAGCTTTCTTT. This sequence encodes CASSLYWEPGTEAFF. V gene TRBV5-1 combines with J gene TRBJ1-1; unclear D gene. Trimming pared 1 base from V and 5 bases from J, leaving 15 bases between. The germline gives CDR1 SGHRS, CDR2 YFSETQ. The CDR3 has 15 amino acids.

The CDR3 loop is CASSLFPGTTYNEQFF. In DNA form, the CDR3 reads TGTGCCAGCAGCTTGTTCCCAGGGACGACCTACAATGAGCAGTTCTTC. The chain has TRBV7-9 and TRBJ2-1; either TRBD1 or TRBD2 may supply D (5 bases each). Trimming stripped 3 bases from V and 2 bases from J, with 14 bases between. The CDR3 contains 16 residues. Germline V lookup: CDR1 SEHNR, CDR2 FQNEAQ (reference sequence).

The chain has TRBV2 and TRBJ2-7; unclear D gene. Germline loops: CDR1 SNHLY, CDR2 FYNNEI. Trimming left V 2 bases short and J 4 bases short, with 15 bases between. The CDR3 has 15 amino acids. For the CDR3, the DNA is TGTGCCAGCAGTGAAAGTGGCAGCTTGTTTTACGAGCAGTACTTC. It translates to CASSESGSLFYEQYF.

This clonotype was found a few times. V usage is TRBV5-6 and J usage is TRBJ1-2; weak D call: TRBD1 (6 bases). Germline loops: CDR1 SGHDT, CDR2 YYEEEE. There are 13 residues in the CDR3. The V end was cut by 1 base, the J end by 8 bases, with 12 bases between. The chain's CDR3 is CASSLFRGFGYTF. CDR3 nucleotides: TGTGCCAGCAGCTTGTTCAGGGGATTCGGCTACACCTTC.

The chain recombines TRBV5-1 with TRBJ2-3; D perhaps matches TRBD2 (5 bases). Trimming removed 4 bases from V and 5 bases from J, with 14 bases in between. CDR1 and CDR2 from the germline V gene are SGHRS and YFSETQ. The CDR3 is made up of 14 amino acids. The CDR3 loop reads CASSPDDGIDTQYF. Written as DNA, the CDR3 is TGCGCCAGCAGCCCGGATGACGGGATAGATACGCAGTATTTT.

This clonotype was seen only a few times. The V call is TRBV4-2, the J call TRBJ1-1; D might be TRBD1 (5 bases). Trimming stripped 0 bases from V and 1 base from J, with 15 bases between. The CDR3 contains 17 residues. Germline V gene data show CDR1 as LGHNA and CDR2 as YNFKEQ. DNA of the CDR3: TGTGCCAGCAGCCAAGATAGGAGGTCGGGGACGAACACTGAAGCTTTCTTT. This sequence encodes CASSQDRRSGTNTEAFF.

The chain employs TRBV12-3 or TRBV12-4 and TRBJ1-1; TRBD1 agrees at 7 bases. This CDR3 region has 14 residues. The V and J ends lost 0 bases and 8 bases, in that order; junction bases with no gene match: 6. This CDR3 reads CASSLAGQTLEAFF. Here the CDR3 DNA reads TGTGCCAGCAGTTTAGCGGGACAGACTTTGGAAGCTTTCTTT.